What follows are 27 T cell receptor beta chains derived from one specimen sequenced in a study of memory CD4+ T cells and cytomegalovirus serostatus. The repertoire was sequenced with immunoSEQ multiplex PCR; TCRdb's copy has only in-frame clones and lacks some. In the table there are some 87,000 clones, 75% to 90% of which are singletons. Single viable CD3+CD4+CD8-CD45RO+ cells were sorted as the memory CD4+ T cells. Sequencing was done on a sample of memory CD4+ T cells from blood. These receptors were collected from an adult in good health and CMV-seropositive.

The chain couples TRBV5-1 to TRBJ1-4, with 11 positions matching TRBD1. The CDR3 spans 14 residues. Germline CDR1 and CDR2: SGHRS and YFSETQ. V lost 0 bases to trimming and J lost 8 bases; unmatched junction nucleotides: 0. The CDR3 region is CASSLGTGGEKLFF. The DNA of the CDR3 is TGCGCCAGCAGCTTGGGGACAGGGGGCGAAAAACTGTTTTTT.

This clone was counted a few times. This chain links TRBV7-3 with TRBJ2-5, with 8 bases aligning to TRBD1. The germline CDR1 and CDR2 sequences are SGHTA and FQGTGA. This CDR3 contains 15 residues. V lost 5 bases, J lost 1 base, and 6 bases stayed unmatched. The CDR3 sequence is CASSQGQGFQETQYF. The CDR3, as DNA: TGTGCCAGCAGCCAAGGACAGGGATTCCAAGAGACCCAGTACTTC. Full variable domain (missing parts from reference TRBV7-3 and TRBJ2-5): GAGVSQTPSNKVTEKGKYVELRCDPISGHTALYWYRQSLGQGPEFLIYFQGTGAADDSGLPNDRFFAVRPEGSVSTLKIQRTERGDSAVYLCASSQGQGFQETQYFGPGTRLLVL.

The rearrangement links TRBV9 to TRBJ2-3, with TRBD2 identical over 13 bases. With 3 bases clipped from V and 2 bases from J, the junction kept 6 bases outside the gene matches. The length of the CDR3 is 17 residues. Germline V gene lookup returns CDR1 SGDLS and CDR2 YYNGEE. The DNA of the CDR3 is TGTGCCAGCAGCGGCAGGACTAGCGGGAGTTCCACAGATACGCAGTATTTT. Translation gives CASSGRTSGSSTDTQYF.

This sequence joins TRBV6-1 and TRBJ1-1; D uncertain. Germline lookup yields CDR1 MNHNS and CDR2 SASEGT. The ends were cut back, 6 bases at V and 1 base at J, with 15 bases in the middle. CDR3 length: 15 amino acids. CDR3 bases: TGTGCCAGCAGCCCGTCCAATGGAGCGAACACTGAAGCTTTCTTT. This codes for CASSPSNGANTEAFF.

The chain combines TRBV7-8 with TRBJ2-5, with 14 bases lining up with TRBD2. The J call is in doubt because the DNA end fits TRBJ2-7 better. The CDR3 consists of 17 residues. In germline, CDR1 is SGHVS, CDR2 FQNEAQ. The CDR3 is CASSLGGTSGRSGEQYF. The CDR3 nucleotides are TGTGCCAGCAGCTTAGGGGGGACTAGCGGGAGATCCGGCGAGCAGTACTTC.

This clone appeared once. This chain connects TRBV7-9 to TRBJ2-7; 12 bases agree with TRBD1. J lost 5 bases, V lost 4 bases, and 3 bases had no gene match. The CDR3 runs 14 residues. Germline lookup yields CDR1 SEHNR and CDR2 FQNEAQ (reference sequence). In DNA, the CDR3 is TGTGCCAGCAGCTGGGACAGGGGGCCCAACGAGCAGTACTTC. It codes for CASSWDRGPNEQYF. Based on the CDR3 plus reference TRBV7-9 and TRBJ2-7, the full variable domain is DTGVSQNPRHKITKRGQNVTFRCDPISEHNRLYWYRQTLGQGPEFLTYFQNEAQLEKSRLLSDRFSAERPKGSFSTLEIQRTEQGDSAMYLCASSWDRGPNEQYFGPGTRLTVT.

The chain carries TRBV18 and TRBJ1-2, with D hard to call. CDR3 length: 16 amino acids. With 3 bases removed from V and 4 bases from J, the gap between germline ends came to 18 bases. Germline CDR1 KGHSH, CDR2 LQKENI. CDR3 bases: TGTGCCAGCTCACCCGGTTTGGCAGGTCGGGGCTATGGCTACACCTTC. Protein: CASSPGLAGRGYGYTF.

This chain joins TRBV5-4 and TRBJ2-7, with D tentatively TRBD1 (5 bases). Per the germline V gene, CDR1 is SGHNT and CDR2 is YYREEE (reference sequence). The length of the CDR3 is 14 residues. V was cut by 4 bases and J by 2 bases, with 13 bases left in between. The CDR3 nucleotides are TGTGCCAGCAGCCCCTTGGACACTGCCTACGAGCAGTACTTC. It is translated as CASSPLDTAYEQYF.

The rearrangement uses TRBV7-8 and TRBJ2-3; 7 nucleotides align to TRBD2. This CDR3 has 16 residues. V lost 3 bases, J lost 3 bases, and 9 bases stayed unmatched. CDR1 and CDR2 (germline): SGHVS, FQNEAQ. CDR3: CASSLAPGLRTDTQYF. CDR3 sequence (DNA): TGTGCCAGCAGCTTGGCTCCGGGACTAAGAACAGATACGCAGTATTTT.

This clone has a single count. The rearrangement links TRBV5-1 to TRBJ2-3; 10 positions agree with TRBD2. The CDR3 consists of 14 residues. V dropped 4 bases and J dropped 5; count of bases not matched to a gene: 4. In germline, CDR1 is SGHRS, CDR2 YFSETQ. CDR3 nucleotides: TGCGCCAGCAGCGGGACTAGCGTTGGAGATACGCAGTATTTT. This gives the protein CASSGTSVGDTQYF.

The chain uses TRBV5-1 and TRBJ2-5; D is unresolved. Germline V CDR1 and CDR2: SGHRS, YFSETQ. This CDR3 has 14 residues. V lost 2 bases to trimming and J lost 2 bases, with 10 bases between them. The CDR3, as DNA: TGCGCCAGCAGCTTTGCCGGACGGCAAGAGACCCAGTACTTC. Its protein product is CASSFAGRQETQYF.

The V call is TRBV7-2, the J call TRBJ2-5; D is undetermined. The CDR3 runs 14 residues. CDR1 is SGHTA, CDR2 FQGNSA, per germline. Trimming left V 2 bases short and J 5 bases short, with 12 bases between. The CDR3 loop is CASSLPHGGETQYF. In DNA form, the CDR3 reads TGTGCCAGCAGCTTACCTCATGGTGGGGAGACCCAGTACTTC. The whole variable domain, filled in from reference TRBV7-2 and TRBJ2-5, reads GAGVSQSPSNKVTEKGKDVELRCDPISGHTALYWYRQSLGQGLEFLIYFQGNSAPDKSGLPSDRFSAERTGGSVSTLTIQRTQQEDSAVYLCASSLPHGGETQYFGPGTRLLVL.

The rearrangement uses TRBV6-5 and TRBJ2-7, with 7 bases that match TRBD2. V lost 6 bases, J lost 2 bases, and 1 base stayed unmatched. Germline loops: CDR1 MNHEY, CDR2 SVGAGI. This CDR3 region has 12 residues. The CDR3 coding sequence is TGTGCCAGCAGAGGACTAGCCTACGAGCAGTACTTC. Its protein is CASRGLAYEQYF.

This clone was seen once. The chain combines TRBV7-3 with TRBJ2-3, with TRBD2 matching 13 bases. J was trimmed by 0 bases and V by 4 bases; bases with no gene match: 4. Looked up from germline, CDR1 is SGHTA and CDR2 is FQGTGA. The CDR3 spans 17 residues. CDR3 sequence: CASSSGLAGASTDTQYF. CDR3 nucleotides: TGTGCCAGCAGCTCCGGACTAGCGGGAGCAAGCACAGATACGCAGTATTTT.

This clone was observed once. The rearrangement uses TRBV7-9 and TRBJ1-2, with TRBD1 matching 7 bases. This CDR3 spans 15 amino acids. Germline lookup yields CDR1 SEHNR and CDR2 FQNEAQ (reference sequence). V gave up 5 bases and J gave up 4 bases; unmatched junction bases: 10. The CDR3 sequence: CASSLGQAIIYGYTF. The CDR3 DNA reads as TGTGCCAGCAGCCTTGGACAGGCGATCATCTATGGCTACACCTTC.

The rearrangement joins TRBV5-4 to TRBJ2-6; D uncertain. In germline, CDR1 is SGHNT, CDR2 YYREEE (reference sequence). The CDR3 runs 13 residues. V shed 5 bases and J shed 2 bases, with 5 bases lying between them. The CDR3 spells CASSYTGANVLTF. The CDR3 DNA follows: TGTGCCAGCAGTTATACTGGGGCCAACGTCCTGACTTTC. Variable domain in full (rest from reference TRBV5-4 and TRBJ2-6): ETGVTQSPTHLIKTRGQQVTLRCSSQSGHNTVSWYQQALGQGPQFIFQYYREEENGRGNFPPRFSGLQFPNYSSELNVNALELDDSALYLCASSYTGANVLTFGAGSRLTVL.

This rearrangement joins TRBV10-3 to TRBJ2-3; TRBD2 matches 7 bases. CDR1 ENHRY and CDR2 SYGVKD come from the germline V gene. After removal of 7 bases from V and 3 bases from J, the junction contained 4 bases not matched to a gene. CDR3 length: 13 residues. The CDR3 spells CAIKTSRTDTQYF. As DNA, the CDR3 is TGTGCCATCAAGACTAGCAGGACAGATACGCAGTATTTT.

This clone appeared a single time. This rearrangement joins TRBV27 to TRBJ2-7; D is undetermined. The V gene's germline CDR1 is MNHEY and CDR2 SMNVEV (reference sequence). This CDR3 spans 14 amino acids. V was clipped by 3 bases and J by 4 bases, with 13 bases between them. This CDR3 is CASSFLGIGYEQYF. The CDR3 DNA reads as TGTGCCAGCAGTTTCCTAGGTATCGGGTACGAGCAGTACTTC.

V is TRBV7-2 and J is TRBJ2-5, with 7 bases matching TRBD2. From germline, CDR1 is SGHTA and CDR2 FQGNSA. Trimming took 0 bases from V and 12 from J; bases not matched to a gene: 4. This CDR3 is 12 amino acids long. CDR3 sequence: CASSLAPSGKYF. Here the CDR3 DNA reads TGTGCCAGCAGCTTAGCGCCTAGCGGAAAGTACTTC.

The chain has TRBV5-8 and TRBJ1-2; D might be TRBD1 (5 bases). This CDR3 has 15 amino acids. V shed 4 bases and J shed 4 bases, with 17 bases lying between them. Germline V gene lookup returns CDR1 SGHTS and CDR2 YDEGEE. The CDR3 DNA sequence: TGTGCCAGCAGCCTTCCCCGGAGGGGCCCCTATGGCTACACCTTC. Translating gives CASSLPRRGPYGYTF. Supplemented by reference TRBV5-8 and TRBJ1-2, the full variable domain reads EAGVTQSPTHLIKTRGQQATLRCSPISGHTSVYWYQQALGLGLQFLLWYDEGEERNRGNFPPRFSGRQFPNYSSELNVNALELEDSALYLCASSLPRRGPYGYTFGSGTRLTVV.

The V gene is TRBV18, the J gene TRBJ2-6, with no clear D. Germline V lookup: CDR1 KGHSH, CDR2 LQKENI. V was cut by 4 bases and J by 0 bases, with 4 bases left in between. The CDR3 consists of 14 residues. DNA for the CDR3: TGTGCCAGCTCACGGGTCTCTGGGGCCAACGTCCTGACTTTC. Translation gives CASSRVSGANVLTF.

The chain couples TRBV28 to TRBJ1-1, with unresolved D. CDR3 length: 14 residues. Germline V gives CDR1 MDHEN, CDR2 SYDVKM. The V gene lost 3 bases and the J gene lost 1 base, with 9 bases spanning the gap. The CDR3 bases are TGTGCCAGCAGTTTTCCCTCCACGAACACTGAAGCTTTCTTT. Translating it yields CASSFPSTNTEAFF. Full variable domain (missing parts from reference TRBV28 and TRBJ1-1): DVKVTQSSRYLVKRTGEKVFLECVQDMDHENMFWYRQDPGLGLRLIYFSYDVKMKEKGDIPEGYSVSREKKERFSLILESASTNQTSMYLCASSFPSTNTEAFFGQGTRLTVV.

This clone was found many times. The gene calls are TRBV5-4 and TRBJ2-3, with 7 bases that match TRBD2. CDR3 length: 15 residues. V gave up 4 bases and J gave up 2 bases; unmatched junction bases: 7. Germline V gives CDR1 SGHNT, CDR2 YYREEE (reference sequence). The CDR3 spells CASSTSGTTTDTQYF. The CDR3 region has the DNA TGTGCCAGCAGCACTTCCGGGACTACCACAGATACGCAGTATTTT.

The chain employs TRBV6-1 and TRBJ2-1; the D is unclear. Germline CDR1 reads MNHNS; CDR2 reads SASEGT. Between the trimmed V and J ends, which lost 4 bases and 0 bases, there was a span of 13 bases. The CDR3 loop spans 16 amino acids. In nucleotides, the CDR3 is TGTGCCAGCAGTGCACAGTTGGTAACCTCCTACAATGAGCAGTTCTTC. As protein: CASSAQLVTSYNEQFF.

The chain employs TRBV7-2 and TRBJ1-3; TRBD1 agrees at 9 bases. Germline CDR1 is SGHTA and CDR2 is FQGNSA. The V and J ends lost 4 bases and 3 bases, in that order; junction bases with no gene match: 7. The CDR3 is made up of 16 amino acids. CDR3 in amino acids: CASSSDRGEGGNTIYF. The CDR3 DNA reads as TGTGCCAGCAGCTCGGACAGGGGCGAAGGTGGAAACACCATATATTTT.

The V and J genes are TRBV27 and TRBJ2-3; D is unclear. The germline V gene has CDR1 MNHEY and CDR2 SMNVEV (reference sequence). The CDR3 is 14 amino acids. Between the trimmed V and J ends, which lost 5 bases and 2 bases, there was a span of 11 bases. CDR3 sequence reads: CASSLQTATDTQYF. Written as DNA, the CDR3 is TGTGCCAGCAGTCTCCAAACAGCCACAGATACGCAGTATTTT.

This clone was seen a single time. The chain links TRBV6-1 to TRBJ1-1; TRBD1 aligns across 12 bases. The germline CDR1 and CDR2 sequences are MNHNS and SASEGT. There are 15 residues in the CDR3. With 4 bases clipped from V and 4 bases from J, the junction kept 4 bases outside the gene matches. In DNA, the CDR3 is TGTGCCAGCAGTGCTGGGACAGGGGGCGGCACTGAAGCTTTCTTT. This sequence encodes CASSAGTGGGTEAFF.